These T cell receptor beta chains were read from a single sample in a study of sequential checkpoint blockade in melanoma. TCRdb keeps only in-frame clones here, not all; method: immunoSEQ multiplex PCR. The table includes about 1,000 clones, 15% to 20% detected once. The material was tumor tissue (inferred from file names), obtained from a patient given nivolumab and ipilimumab in sequence. These receptors originate from a human donor with melanoma. Both conserved end residues are part of each CDR3. Fields, in order: V gene, D gene, clone size, J gene, CDR3 DNA, CDR3 protein. A D gene is named only where the DNA matches it firmly. Not every row has a clone size; where given, it reads once, few, many or a size class.

v_call: TRBV6-8; d_call: NA; clone_size: few; j_call: TRBJ2-1; cdr3_nt: TGTGCCAGCAGTGCCCTAGCGATCAGCTACAATGAGCAGTTCTTC; cdr3_aa: CASSALAISYNEQFF
v_call: TRBV6-8; d_call: NA; clone_size: NA; j_call: TRBJ2-2; cdr3_nt: TGTGCCAGCAGTTACGTCGAGGGTTCCGGGGAGCTGTTTTTT; cdr3_aa: CASSYVEGSGELFF
v_call: TRBV28; d_call: NA; clone_size: NA; j_call: TRBJ2-7; cdr3_nt: TGTGCCAGCAGTTGGTACAGGGACTACGAGCAGTACTTC; cdr3_aa: CASSWYRDYEQYF
v_call: TRBV10-3; d_call: NA; clone_size: few; j_call: TRBJ1-6; cdr3_nt: TGTGCCATCAGTGAGCCGAGACCCGGCCCTAGCTCCTATAATTCACCCCTCCACTTT; cdr3_aa: CAISEPRPGPSSYNSPLHF
v_call: TRBV5-1; d_call: NA; clone_size: few; j_call: TRBJ1-3; cdr3_nt: TGCGCCAGCAGCCGAGAAGCCCCGACTGGAAACACCATATATTTT; cdr3_aa: CASSREAPTGNTIYF
v_call: TRBV28; d_call: NA; clone_size: few; j_call: TRBJ1-4; cdr3_nt: TGTGCCAGCAGCCCCCCCGGGAGAAATGAAAAACTGTTTTTT; cdr3_aa: CASSPPGRNEKLFF
v_call: TRBV19; d_call: TRBD1; clone_size: NA; j_call: TRBJ1-6; cdr3_nt: TGTGCCAGTAGACCTGACACAGGGGGGTTTTCACCCCTCCACTTT; cdr3_aa: CASRPDTGGFSPLHF
v_call: TRBV28; d_call: NA; clone_size: NA; j_call: TRBJ2-2; cdr3_nt: TGTGCCAGCAGTCAAGTAGAGGGGGGCCCTACGAACACCGGGGAGCTGTTTTTT; cdr3_aa: CASSQVEGGPTNTGELFF
v_call: TRBV9; d_call: TRBD2; clone_size: NA; j_call: TRBJ2-3; cdr3_nt: TGTGCCAGCAGTGGAATGCGGGAGGGCCCTCGGGATACGCAGTATTTT; cdr3_aa: CASSGMREGPRDTQYF
v_call: TRBV11-3; d_call: TRBD2; clone_size: medium-sized; j_call: TRBJ2-1; cdr3_nt: TGTGCCAGCAGCTTAAGACTAGCGGGAGCGTGGGAGCAGTTCTTC; cdr3_aa: CASSLRLAGAWEQFF
v_call: TRBV29-1; d_call: TRBD1; clone_size: NA; j_call: TRBJ2-7; cdr3_nt: TGCAGCGTTGGACAGGGTTTAGGCGAGCAGTACTTC; cdr3_aa: CSVGQGLGEQYF
v_call: TRBV11-3; d_call: TRBD2; clone_size: medium-sized; j_call: TRBJ2-4; cdr3_nt: TGTGCCAGCAGCGTTCCCGCGGGAGTGGAGGGCAAAAACATTCAGTACTTC; cdr3_aa: CASSVPAGVEGKNIQYF
v_call: TRBV11-3; d_call: TRBD1; clone_size: medium-sized; j_call: TRBJ2-1; cdr3_nt: TGTGCCAGCAGCTTAAGACCGGGCGGACAGGGGGTCAATGAGCAGTTCTTC; cdr3_aa: CASSLRPGGQGVNEQFF
v_call: TRBV11-3; d_call: TRBD1; clone_size: medium-sized; j_call: TRBJ2-7; cdr3_nt: TGTGCCAGCAGCTTGACAGGGCTAGGGCTAGAAGGGAGCTCCTACGAGCAGTACTTC; cdr3_aa: CASSLTGLGLEGSSYEQYF
v_call: TRBV5-1; d_call: TRBD1; clone_size: NA; j_call: TRBJ2-6; cdr3_nt: TGCGCCAGCAGCTTCGGACAGGCTGGGGCCAACGTCCTGACTTTC; cdr3_aa: CASSFGQAGANVLTF
v_call: TRBV11-3; d_call: NA; clone_size: medium-sized; j_call: TRBJ2-3; cdr3_nt: TGTGCCAGCAGCCCCCGCCTTTCGCGCACAGATACGCAGTATTTT; cdr3_aa: CASSPRLSRTDTQYF
v_call: TRBV30; d_call: TRBD1; clone_size: few; j_call: TRBJ1-1; cdr3_nt: TGTGCCTGGATGGGACAGGGGTTTCCCGAAGCTTTCTTT; cdr3_aa: CAWMGQGFPEAFF
v_call: TRBV5-1; d_call: TRBD1; clone_size: few; j_call: TRBJ1-1; cdr3_nt: TGCGCCAGCAGCTTGGCCGGGACAGGGAACACTGAAGCTTTCTTT; cdr3_aa: CASSLAGTGNTEAFF
v_call: TRBV11-3; d_call: TRBD1; clone_size: many; j_call: TRBJ2-3; cdr3_nt: TGTGCCAGCAGCTTACAGGGGGCTACAGATACGCAGTATTTT; cdr3_aa: CASSLQGATDTQYF
v_call: TRBV19; d_call: NA; clone_size: NA; j_call: TRBJ2-4; cdr3_nt: TGTGCCAGTGAAGCCAAAAACATTCAGTACTTC; cdr3_aa: CASEAKNIQYF
v_call: TRBV28; d_call: TRBD1; clone_size: NA; j_call: TRBJ1-5; cdr3_nt: TGTGCCAGCAGTCCCTCAACAGGGGGCAATCAGCCCCAGCATTTT; cdr3_aa: CASSPSTGGNQPQHF
v_call: TRBV28; d_call: NA; clone_size: few; j_call: TRBJ2-2; cdr3_nt: TGTGCCAGCAGTCCTCTCCGGACGGTGAACACCGGGGAGCTGTTTTTT; cdr3_aa: CASSPLRTVNTGELFF
v_call: TRBV6-8; d_call: TRBD2; clone_size: large; j_call: TRBJ2-1; cdr3_nt: TGTGCCATCAGTGTTAGCGGGAGGAATAATGAGCAGTTCTTC; cdr3_aa: CAISVSGRNNEQFF
v_call: TRBV6-8; d_call: TRBD1; clone_size: medium-sized; j_call: TRBJ2-3; cdr3_nt: TGTGCCAGCAGTCCCCTCGGGACAGGGGGCGCGTATACGCAGTATTTT; cdr3_aa: CASSPLGTGGAYTQYF
v_call: TRBV11-3; d_call: NA; clone_size: medium-sized; j_call: TRBJ2-1; cdr3_nt: TGTGCCAGCAACCAACCAGGGACCAATTACAATGAGCAGTTCTTC; cdr3_aa: CASNQPGTNYNEQFF
v_call: TRBV9; d_call: NA; clone_size: few; j_call: TRBJ2-2; cdr3_nt: TGTGCCAGCAGCGTATATCTAGGCGGGAACACCGGGGAGCTGTTTTTT; cdr3_aa: CASSVYLGGNTGELFF
v_call: TRBV11-3; d_call: NA; clone_size: medium-sized; j_call: TRBJ1-1; cdr3_nt: TGTGCCAGCAGCTTATGGGGTCCGAACACTGAAGCTTTCTTT; cdr3_aa: CASSLWGPNTEAFF
v_call: TRBV28; d_call: NA; clone_size: NA; j_call: TRBJ1-5; cdr3_nt: TGTGCCAGCAGTTTAGGGTTTAAGCAGCCCCAGCATTTT; cdr3_aa: CASSLGFKQPQHF
v_call: TRBV6-8; d_call: NA; clone_size: NA; j_call: TRBJ2-2; cdr3_nt: TGTGCCATCAGCCCCGGGGCAGGGAAGACCGGGGAGCTGTTTTTT; cdr3_aa: CAISPGAGKTGELFF
v_call: TRBV11-3; d_call: NA; clone_size: medium-sized; j_call: TRBJ2-7; cdr3_nt: TGTGCCAGCAGCCCATTCCCCGGGCTCTACGAGCAGTACTTC; cdr3_aa: CASSPFPGLYEQYF
v_call: TRBV6-8; d_call: NA; clone_size: few; j_call: TRBJ1-4; cdr3_nt: TGTGCCAGCAGAACAGAAGGAAGGGAAAAACTGTTTTTT; cdr3_aa: CASRTEGREKLFF
v_call: TRBV10-2; d_call: NA; clone_size: NA; j_call: TRBJ2-2; cdr3_nt: TGCGCCAGCAGTTTATCGAACACCGGGGAGCTGTTTTTT; cdr3_aa: CASSLSNTGELFF
v_call: TRBV19; d_call: TRBD1; clone_size: NA; j_call: TRBJ2-7; cdr3_nt: TGTGCCAGTAGCCCAGGGGGCTCCCACGAGCAGTACTTC; cdr3_aa: CASSPGGSHEQYF
v_call: TRBV11-3; d_call: TRBD2; clone_size: medium-sized; j_call: TRBJ2-5; cdr3_nt: TGTGCCAGCAGCTTAGGGGCTAGCGGGGGGGCAGAGACCCAGTACTTC; cdr3_aa: CASSLGASGGAETQYF
v_call: TRBV6-8; d_call: NA; clone_size: NA; j_call: TRBJ1-5; cdr3_nt: TGTGCCAGCAGTCGGATAGGGAACAATCAGCCCCAGCATTTT; cdr3_aa: CASSRIGNNQPQHF
v_call: TRBV6-8; d_call: NA; clone_size: NA; j_call: TRBJ1-4; cdr3_nt: TGTGCCAGCAGTCTCGACAGCCTAAATGAAAAACTGTTTTTT; cdr3_aa: CASSLDSLNEKLFF
v_call: TRBV6-8; d_call: TRBD2; clone_size: large; j_call: TRBJ2-1; cdr3_nt: TGTGCCAGCAGTCGGACTAGCGGGGCCCCTGAGCAGTTCTTC; cdr3_aa: CASSRTSGAPEQFF
v_call: TRBV12-5; d_call: NA; clone_size: NA; j_call: TRBJ2-7; cdr3_nt: TGTGCCAGCACACCCCCCCCAGGGACGGGCGAGCAGTACTTC; cdr3_aa: CASTPPPGTGEQYF
v_call: TRBV23-1; d_call: TRBD1; clone_size: many; j_call: TRBJ1-6; cdr3_nt: TGCGCCAGCACCGGGACAGAGAATTCACCCCTCCACTTT; cdr3_aa: CASTGTENSPLHF
v_call: TRBV19; d_call: TRBD2; clone_size: NA; j_call: TRBJ2-7; cdr3_nt: TGTGCCAGTAGTTCGTTCCAGCGGGGCGGGTCCTACGAGCAGTACTTC; cdr3_aa: CASSSFQRGGSYEQYF
v_call: TRBV28; d_call: NA; clone_size: few; j_call: TRBJ1-3; cdr3_nt: TGTGCCAGCAGTTTGAGCCGGGGGACCTACTCTGGAAACACCATATATTTT; cdr3_aa: CASSLSRGTYSGNTIYF